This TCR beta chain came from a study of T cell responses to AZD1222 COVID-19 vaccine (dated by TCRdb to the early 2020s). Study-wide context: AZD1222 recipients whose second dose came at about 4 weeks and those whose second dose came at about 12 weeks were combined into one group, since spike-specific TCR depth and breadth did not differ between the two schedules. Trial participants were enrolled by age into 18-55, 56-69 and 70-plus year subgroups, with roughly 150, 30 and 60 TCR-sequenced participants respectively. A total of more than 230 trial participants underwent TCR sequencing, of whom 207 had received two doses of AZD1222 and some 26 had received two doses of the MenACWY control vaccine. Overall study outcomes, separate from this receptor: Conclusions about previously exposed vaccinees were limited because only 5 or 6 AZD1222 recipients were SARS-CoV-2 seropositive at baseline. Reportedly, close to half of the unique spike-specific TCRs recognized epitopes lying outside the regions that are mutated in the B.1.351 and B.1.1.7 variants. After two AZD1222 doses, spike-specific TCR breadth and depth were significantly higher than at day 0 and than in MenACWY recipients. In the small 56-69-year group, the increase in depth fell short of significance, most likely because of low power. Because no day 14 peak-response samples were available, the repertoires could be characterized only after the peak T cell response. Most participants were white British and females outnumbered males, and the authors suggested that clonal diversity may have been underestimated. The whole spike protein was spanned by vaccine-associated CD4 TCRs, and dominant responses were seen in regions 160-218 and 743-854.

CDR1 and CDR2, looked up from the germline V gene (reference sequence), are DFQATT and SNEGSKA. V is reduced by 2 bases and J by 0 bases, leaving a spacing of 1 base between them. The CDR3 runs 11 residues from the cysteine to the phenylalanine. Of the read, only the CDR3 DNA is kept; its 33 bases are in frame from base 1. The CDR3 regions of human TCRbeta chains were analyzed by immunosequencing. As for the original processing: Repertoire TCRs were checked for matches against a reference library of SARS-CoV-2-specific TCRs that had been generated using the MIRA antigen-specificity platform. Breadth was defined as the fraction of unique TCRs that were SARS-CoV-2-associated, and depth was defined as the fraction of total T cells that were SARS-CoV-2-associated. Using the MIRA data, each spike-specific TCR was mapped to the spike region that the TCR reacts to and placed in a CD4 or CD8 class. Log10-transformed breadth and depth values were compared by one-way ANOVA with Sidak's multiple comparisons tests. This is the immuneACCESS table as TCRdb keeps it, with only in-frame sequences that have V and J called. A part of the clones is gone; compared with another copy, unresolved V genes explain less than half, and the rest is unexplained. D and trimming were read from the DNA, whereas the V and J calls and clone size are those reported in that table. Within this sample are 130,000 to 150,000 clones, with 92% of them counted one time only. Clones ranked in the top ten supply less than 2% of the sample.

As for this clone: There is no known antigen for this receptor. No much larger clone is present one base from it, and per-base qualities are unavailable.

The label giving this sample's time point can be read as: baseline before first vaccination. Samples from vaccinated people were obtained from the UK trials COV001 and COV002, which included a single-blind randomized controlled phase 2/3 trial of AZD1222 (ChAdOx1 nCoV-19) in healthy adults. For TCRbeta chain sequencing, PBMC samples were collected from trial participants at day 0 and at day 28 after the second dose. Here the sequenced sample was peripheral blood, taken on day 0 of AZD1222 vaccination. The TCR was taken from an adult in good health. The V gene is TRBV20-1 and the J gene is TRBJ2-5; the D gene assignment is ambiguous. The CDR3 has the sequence CSARNQETQYF. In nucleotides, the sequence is TGCAGTGCTAGAAACCAAGAGACCCAGTACTTC.